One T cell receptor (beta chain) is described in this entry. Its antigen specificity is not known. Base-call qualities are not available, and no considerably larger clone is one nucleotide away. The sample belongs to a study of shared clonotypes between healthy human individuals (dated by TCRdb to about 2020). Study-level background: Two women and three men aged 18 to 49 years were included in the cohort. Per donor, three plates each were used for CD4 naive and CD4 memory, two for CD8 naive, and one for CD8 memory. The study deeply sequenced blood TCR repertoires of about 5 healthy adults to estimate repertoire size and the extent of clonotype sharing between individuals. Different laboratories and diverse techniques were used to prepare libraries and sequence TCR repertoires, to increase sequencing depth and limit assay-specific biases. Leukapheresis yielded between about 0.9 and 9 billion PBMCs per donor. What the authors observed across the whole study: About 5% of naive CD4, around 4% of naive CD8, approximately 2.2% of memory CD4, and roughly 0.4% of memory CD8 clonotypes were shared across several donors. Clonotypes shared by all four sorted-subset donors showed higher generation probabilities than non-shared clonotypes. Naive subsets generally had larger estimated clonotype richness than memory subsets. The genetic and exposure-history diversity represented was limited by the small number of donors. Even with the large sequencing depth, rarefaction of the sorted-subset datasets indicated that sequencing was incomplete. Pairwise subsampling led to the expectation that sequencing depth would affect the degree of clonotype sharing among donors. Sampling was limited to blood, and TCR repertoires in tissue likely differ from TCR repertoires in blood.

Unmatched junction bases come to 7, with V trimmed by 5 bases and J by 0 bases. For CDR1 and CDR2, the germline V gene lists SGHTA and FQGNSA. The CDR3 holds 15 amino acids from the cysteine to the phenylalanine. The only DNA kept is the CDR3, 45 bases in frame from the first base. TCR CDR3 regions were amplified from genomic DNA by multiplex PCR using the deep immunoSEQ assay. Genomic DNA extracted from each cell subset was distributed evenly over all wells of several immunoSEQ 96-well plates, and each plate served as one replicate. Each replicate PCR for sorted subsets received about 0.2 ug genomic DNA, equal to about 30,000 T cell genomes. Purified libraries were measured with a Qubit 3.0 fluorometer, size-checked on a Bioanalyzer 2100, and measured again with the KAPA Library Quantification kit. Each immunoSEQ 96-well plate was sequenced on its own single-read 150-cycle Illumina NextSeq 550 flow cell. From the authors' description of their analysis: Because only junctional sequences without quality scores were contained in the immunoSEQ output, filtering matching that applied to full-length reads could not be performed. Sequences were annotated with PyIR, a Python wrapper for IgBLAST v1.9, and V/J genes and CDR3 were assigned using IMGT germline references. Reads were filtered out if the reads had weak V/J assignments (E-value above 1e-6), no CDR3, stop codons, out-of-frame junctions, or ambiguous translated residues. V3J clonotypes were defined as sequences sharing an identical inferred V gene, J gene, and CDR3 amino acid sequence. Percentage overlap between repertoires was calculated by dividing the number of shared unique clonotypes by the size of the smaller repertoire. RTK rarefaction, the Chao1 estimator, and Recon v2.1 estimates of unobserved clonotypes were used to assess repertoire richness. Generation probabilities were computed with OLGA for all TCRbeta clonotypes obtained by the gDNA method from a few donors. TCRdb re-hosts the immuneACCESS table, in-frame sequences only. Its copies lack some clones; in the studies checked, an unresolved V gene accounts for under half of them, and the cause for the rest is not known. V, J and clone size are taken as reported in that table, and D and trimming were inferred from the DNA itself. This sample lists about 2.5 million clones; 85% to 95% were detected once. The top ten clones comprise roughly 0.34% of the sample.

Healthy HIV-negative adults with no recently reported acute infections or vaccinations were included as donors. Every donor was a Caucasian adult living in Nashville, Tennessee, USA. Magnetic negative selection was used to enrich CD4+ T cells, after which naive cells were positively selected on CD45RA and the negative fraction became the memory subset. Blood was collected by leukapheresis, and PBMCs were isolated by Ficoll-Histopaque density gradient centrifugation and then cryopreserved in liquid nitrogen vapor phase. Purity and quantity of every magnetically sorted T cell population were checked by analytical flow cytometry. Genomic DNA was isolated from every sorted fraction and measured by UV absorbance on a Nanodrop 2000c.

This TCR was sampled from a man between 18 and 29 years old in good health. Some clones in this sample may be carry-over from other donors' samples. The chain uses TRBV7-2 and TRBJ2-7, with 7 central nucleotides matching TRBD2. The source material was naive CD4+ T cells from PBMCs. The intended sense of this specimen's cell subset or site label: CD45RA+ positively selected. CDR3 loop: CASSKSTSISYEQYF. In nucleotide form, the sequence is TGTGCCAGCAGCAAATCGACTAGCATCTCCTACGAGCAGTACTTC.